The TCR beta chain described here comes from a study of CXCR3-negative and CXCR3-positive naive CD8 T cells. Study observations and caveats: CXCR3-positive naive cells had TRB CDR3s that were more hydrophobic than CXCR3-negative naive cells had.

Researchers prepared the TRB cDNA libraries using 5' RACE with UMI labels. TCRdb reprocessed the 5' RACE reads and stores each CDR3 protein as one record, lacking DNA. Recorded for this sample: 150,000 to 170,000 distinct CDR3 sequences. A remark on this clonotype: Its antigen remains unknown.

From germline, CDR1 is SNHLY and CDR2 FYNNEI. The CDR3 extends over 19 amino acids. Sequencing was performed on naive CXCR3+ CD8+ T cells from blood. Subset: CD45RO-CCR7+CD27+CD95- naive CD8+ T cells expressing CXCR3 (TNR3+). This sequence was found in a human donor in good health. Some clones in this sample may be carry-over from other donors' samples. The chain carries TRBV2 and TRBJ2-3; TCRdb lists TRBD2, though no DNA is available to test this call. The CDR3 sequence is CASSGLDSGELQNTDTQYF.